The source of this TCR beta chain is a study of chemoradiotherapy in HPV16-positive cancers. TCRdb keeps only in-frame clones here, not all; method: immunoSEQ multiplex PCR. The sample holds 25,000 to 30,000 clones, roughly 92% seen once. Over chemoradiotherapy, repertoires were sampled more than once. The sequence was collected from a human donor with HPV-associated anogenital cancer. The specimen comprised blood, sampled from a patient who underwent chemoradiotherapy.

CDR3 nucleotides: TGTGCCAGCAGTTCCATGACAGGGCCCTACGAGCAGTACTTC. This translates into CASSSMTGPYEQYF. This chain connects TRBV6-5 to TRBJ2-7; 7 positions agree with TRBD1. Germline V gene data show CDR1 as MNHEY and CDR2 as SVGAGI. The CDR3 consists of 14 residues. V trimming: 4 bases; J trimming: 2 bases; junction bases outside the gene matches: 5.